The present TCR beta chain was sequenced within a study of graft-versus-host responses after intestinal transplantation (dated by TCRdb to the early 2020s). Concerning the study at large: The transplants that recipients got were multivisceral, liver-intestinal, or isolated intestinal. To identify alloreactive clones, pre-transplant mixed lymphocyte reaction products were sequenced and then compared with unstimulated pre-transplant donor and recipient T cells. Donor T cell macrochimerism was defined as a peak of at least 4% donor T cells among recipient peripheral blood mononuclear cells. Of the 20 to 25 intestinal transplant recipients enrolled in the cohort, one of whom was a retransplant, a few patients without pretransplant specimens were excluded. After intestinal transplantation, graft-versus-host and host-versus-graft alloreactive T cell clones in the graft, circulation and bone marrow were tracked using bulk TCR-beta CDR3 sequencing. Every recipient was given anti-thymocyte globulin induction, followed by 3 to 4 years of maintenance tacrolimus and steroids. Rather than going through the commercial service, samples from a few later patients were sequenced in-house on an Illumina MiSeq and processed with MiXCR. Results and caveats for the whole study, not just this receptor: In patients with donor T cell macrochimerism, the allografts had high GvH to HvG T cell clonal ratios. Early after transplant, peak levels of circulating GvH clones were found to be associated with declines in HvG clones. The conclusions were limited by the relatively low number and heterogeneity of the intestinal transplant patients. GvH clones were detected in recipient bone marrow, and some of these GvH clones were observed earlier in ileal mucosa or blood, consistent with an intestinal mucosal origin.

In light of the paper, this sample's time point label describes: cells obtained before transplantation from donor or recipient. CD3+CD4+ and CD3+CD8+ populations were FACS-sorted from unstimulated pre-transplant donor and recipient cells taken from spleen or lymph nodes. Library construction relied on the immunoSEQ multiplex PCR assay. For most patients, genomic DNA was isolated with the Qiagen DNeasy Blood and Tissue Kit and shipped frozen to Adaptive Biotechnologies for TCR sequencing. For most patients, high-throughput TCR-beta CDR3 sequencing of genomic DNA was performed by Adaptive Biotechnologies. As for the original processing: TCR sequencing data were retrieved from Adaptive's ImmunoSEQ software for some 19 patients, whereas a few other patients were processed with MiXCR and VDJtools. CD4 versus CD8 sorting errors were corrected by removing sequences found in both subsets at a frequency ratio below 5:1. CDR3 nucleotide sequences shared between donor and recipient were removed because the origin of such sequences could not be assigned. To be classed as alloreactive, a clone needed at least 2-fold expansion over unstimulated cells and a minimum CFSE-low frequency of 0.002% (template counts) or 0.001% (read counts). Clones detected in sequenced pre-transplant spleen, lymph node, or MLR CFSE-low populations of the donor or recipient were defined as mappable. The cumulative frequency of alloreactive clones was calculated as a percentage of all sequences, weighted by copy number. TCRdb took this table from immuneACCESS and kept in-frame rearrangements with V and J called. Such tables lack part of the clones; where checked against another copy, unresolved V genes explain under half of the gap, and the rest is unexplained. V, J and clone size are those of that table, while D and trimming were read from the DNA. Recorded for this sample are fewer than 150,000 clones; approximately 94% of them occurred a single time. The top ten hold around 0.16% of the sample.

With regard to this clone: The target of this receptor is not known. Base-call qualities are not available, and no considerably larger clone is one nucleotide away.

The CDR3 numbers 14 residues from cysteine through phenylalanine. Only the CDR3 region is kept as DNA, spanning 42 bases read in frame from base 1. The germline V gene gives CDR1 as MNHNS and CDR2 as SASEGT. V lost 2 bases and J lost 1 base; the stretch between them is 8 bases long. The material was unstimulated CD4+ T cells sorted from spleen or lymph node cells, obtained before intestinal transplant. This TCR derives from a human donor who received an intestinal transplant. This sequence uses TRBV6-1 and TRBJ1-1; confidence is insufficient to name the D gene. This receptor carries the CDR3 CASSENMGNTEAFF. The nucleotide sequence is given as TGTGCCAGCAGTGAAAATATGGGGAACACTGAAGCTTTCTTT.